The clone carrying this T cell receptor (beta chain) came up many times. The record originates from a study of T cell repertoires in cytomegalovirus infection. As for the study in general: Indications came from public TCR beta signatures; they pointed to CMV infection and to a matching HLA type.

CDR1 and CDR2 (germline): SGHNT, YENEEA. This CDR3 has 14 residues. Trimming shortened V by 1 base and J by 5 bases, and 12 bases separated the two germline ends. Each CDR3 protein is one row after TCRdb ran MiXCR on the reads. In the table there are around 530,000 distinct CDR3 sequences, more than 20% of which are singletons. This receptor was taken from a human donor in good health (CMV status not recorded). Some clones in this sample may be carry-over from other donors' samples. The chain couples TRBV11-3 to TRBJ2-7; possibly TRBD2 for D (5 bases). The sequenced sample consisted of PBMCs. CDR3 in amino acids: CASSLAGNPHEQYF. The CDR3 DNA reads as TGTGCCAGCAGCTTAGCGGGGAATCCCCACGAGCAGTACTTC. Based on the CDR3 plus reference TRBV11-3 and TRBJ2-7, the full variable domain is EAGVVQSPRYKIIEKKQPVAFWCNPISGHNTLYWYLQNLGQGPELLIRYENEEAVDDSQLPKDRFSAERLKGVDSTLKIQPAELGDSAVYLCASSLAGNPHEQYFGPGTRLTVT.